The T cell receptor (beta chain) under discussion was sequenced for a study of T-cell reconstitution after alpha-beta-depleted transplantation in children. Overall study results and limits: After transplant, at about two months, alpha-beta T cells were reportedly derived from several hundred expanded graft clones. A year post-transplant, T-cell counts and diversity derived mostly from newly produced T cells.

The CDR3 runs 14 residues. V lost 6 bases, J lost 5 bases, and 6 bases stayed unmatched. The germline V gene encodes CDR1 MNHEY and CDR2 SVGAGI. Many counts were recorded for this clonotype. The antigen is not known. Preparing the TCRbeta library involved the use of unique molecular identifiers. TCRdb ran MiXCR on the PCR reads and lists one entry per CDR3 protein. The sample lists about 100,000 distinct CDR3 sequences, under 9% occurring once. The chain employs TRBV6-5 and TRBJ2-5, with TRBD1 matching 10 bases. The receptor's source is a boy younger than 10 with acute lymphoblastic leukemia, due to receive a stem cell transplant. Sequenced here: PBMCs, sampled before TCRalphabeta/CD19-depleted stem cell transplant. Here the CDR3 reads CASRRGQGRETQYF. CDR3 DNA: TGTGCCAGCAGGCGGGGACAGGGGCGGGAGACCCAGTACTTC.